This TCR beta chain is drawn from a study of T cell responses to AZD1222 COVID-19 vaccine. As concerns this clone: Its target is not known.

Whole-study findings and limits: Scientists sampled the repertoires only once the peak T cell response had passed.

The assay was immunoSEQ multiplex PCR, and TCRdb's table has in-frame clones only and misses some. In the table there are about 78,000 clones, about nine tenths of which are singletons. The CDR3 loop spans 14 amino acids. Germline trimming cut 4 bases from V and 5 bases from J; bases unmatched to any gene: 6. Germline-derived CDR1 and CDR2 are SGHRS and YFSETQ. The V call is TRBV5-1, the J call TRBJ2-5; TRBD1 aligns across 9 bases. This specimen consisted of peripheral blood, obtained 28 days after the second AZD1222 dose. This sequence originates from an adult who received the AZD1222 COVID-19 vaccine. CDR3 sequence (DNA): TGCGCCAGCAGCAGGGGACAGGGTTCGGAGACCCAGTACTTC. Amino acids: CASSRGQGSETQYF.